This T cell receptor beta chain emerged from a study of sequential checkpoint blockade in melanoma. Germline lookup yields CDR1 WSHSY and CDR2 SAAADI. After removal of 5 bases from V and 1 base from J, the junction contained 16 bases not matched to a gene. The length of the CDR3 is 18 residues. Generated by immunoSEQ multiplex PCR, the TCRdb table keeps only in-frame clones and is missing some. The repertoire holds about 38,000 clones, roughly 88% seen once, with around 12% in the top ten. The treatment here: randomized to nivolumab then ipilimumab (arm A) or the reverse (arm B). Material: CD8+ T cells sorted from blood (inferred from file names), obtained from a patient given nivolumab and ipilimumab in sequence. The chain uses TRBV10-2 and TRBJ2-7; 8 bases fit TRBD2. The source of this sequence is a human donor with melanoma. In DNA form, the CDR3 reads TGCGCCAGCAGTCATGTGGCGGGGGGTGGGCTTGTGTCCTACGAGCAGTACTTC. It is translated as CASSHVAGGGLVSYEQYF.